This is a list of T cell receptor beta chains from one sample in a study of cytotoxic CD8 clonotypes in ibrutinib-treated CLL. Assay used: immunoSEQ multiplex PCR; TCRdb lists only in-frame clones, some missing. Of roughly 110,000 clones in the sample, about 53% were seen once. Specimen: PBMCs, collected after 24 months of ibrutinib treatment. These receptors were obtained from a human donor with chronic lymphocytic leukemia. The CDR3 runs from the conserved cysteine through the conserved F or W. D genes are given only for firm matches. Clone size is given for some rows only: seen once, a few or many times, or a class if the clone is expanded.

j_gene: TRBJ1-2; abundance: once; v_gene: TRBV2; d_gene: .; CDR3aa: CASIDPGANYGYTF; CDR3nt: TGTGCCAGCATAGATCCCGGAGCGAACTATGGCTACACCTTC
j_gene: TRBJ2-7; abundance: .; v_gene: TRBV7-2; d_gene: .; CDR3aa: CASSLAHRDNYEQYF; CDR3nt: TGTGCCAGCAGCTTAGCTCACCGGGACAACTACGAGCAGTACTTC
j_gene: TRBJ1-4; abundance: .; v_gene: TRBV5-1; d_gene: .; CDR3aa: CASSLAGFGSANEKLFF; CDR3nt: TGCGCCAGCAGCTTGGCCGGGTTTGGATCGGCTAATGAAAAACTGTTTTTT
j_gene: TRBJ2-2; abundance: .; v_gene: TRBV4-1; d_gene: .; CDR3aa: CASSQVDLVSTGELFF; CDR3nt: TGCGCCAGCAGCCAAGTGGACCTAGTTTCTACCGGGGAGCTGTTTTTT
j_gene: TRBJ2-3; abundance: .; v_gene: TRBV6-1; d_gene: .; CDR3aa: CASTVKTDTQYF; CDR3nt: TGTGCCAGCACCGTAAAAACAGATACGCAGTATTTT
j_gene: TRBJ2-3; abundance: .; v_gene: TRBV6-5; d_gene: .; CDR3aa: CASSGEYTQYF; CDR3nt: TGTGCCAGCTCAGGGGAATATACGCAGTATTTT
j_gene: TRBJ2-7; abundance: .; v_gene: TRBV7-9; d_gene: .; CDR3aa: CASSQGAGGKDF; CDR3nt: TGTGCCAGCAGCCAGGGTGCCGGGGGCAAGGACTTC
j_gene: TRBJ2-7; abundance: few; v_gene: TRBV7-9; d_gene: TRBD1; CDR3aa: CASSTQGSPEQYF; CDR3nt: TGTGCCAGCAGCACACAGGGGAGCCCTGAGCAGTACTTC
j_gene: TRBJ1-1; abundance: few; v_gene: TRBV7-3; d_gene: .; CDR3aa: CASSKGLLNTEAFF; CDR3nt: TGTGCCAGCAGCAAAGGACTTTTGAACACTGAAGCTTTCTTT
j_gene: TRBJ1-3; abundance: .; v_gene: TRBV29-1; d_gene: .; CDR3aa: CSVRTGGNTIYF; CDR3nt: TGCAGCGTTCGGACCGGAGGAAACACCATATATTTT
j_gene: TRBJ2-3; abundance: .; v_gene: TRBV11-1; d_gene: TRBD1; CDR3aa: CASSQYRGSTDTQYF; CDR3nt: TGTGCCAGCAGCCAGTACAGGGGGAGCACAGATACGCAGTATTTT
j_gene: TRBJ1-2; abundance: .; v_gene: TRBV27; d_gene: .; CDR3aa: CASSPGTVYGYTF; CDR3nt: TGTGCCAGCAGTCCCGGGACGGTCTATGGCTACACCTTC
j_gene: TRBJ2-6; abundance: .; v_gene: TRBV27; d_gene: .; CDR3aa: CATSPPGQNKVSGANVLTF; CDR3nt: TGTGCCACCTCCCCCCCGGGGCAGAATAAAGTATCTGGGGCCAACGTCCTGACTTTC
j_gene: TRBJ1-6; abundance: .; v_gene: TRBV25-1; d_gene: .; CDR3aa: CASSGLGNSPLHF; CDR3nt: TGTGCCAGCAGTGGGCTAGGTAATTCACCCCTCCACTTT
j_gene: TRBJ2-3; abundance: .; v_gene: TRBV9; d_gene: .; CDR3aa: CASSVGQGHDTQYF; CDR3nt: TGTGCCAGCAGCGTAGGGCAGGGGCACGATACGCAGTATTTT
j_gene: TRBJ1-1; abundance: few; v_gene: TRBV11-3; d_gene: .; CDR3aa: CASSFSREAFF; CDR3nt: TGTGCCAGCAGCTTCTCTCGGGAAGCTTTCTTT
j_gene: TRBJ1-2; abundance: once; v_gene: TRBV10-3; d_gene: TRBD1; CDR3aa: CAISDPPGQGFGYTF; CDR3nt: TGTGCCATCAGTGATCCCCCGGGACAGGGTTTTGGCTACACCTTC
j_gene: TRBJ2-5; abundance: .; v_gene: TRBV5-4; d_gene: TRBD2; CDR3aa: CASSLEGLAGGPRETQYF; CDR3nt: TGTGCCAGCAGCTTGGAGGGACTAGCGGGGGGGCCTCGAGAGACCCAGTACTTC
j_gene: TRBJ1-2; abundance: .; v_gene: TRBV30; d_gene: .; CDR3aa: CAWSDRQDTTF; CDR3nt: TGTGCCTGGAGTGACCGACAGGATACAACCTTC
j_gene: TRBJ1-2; abundance: few; v_gene: TRBV29-1; d_gene: .; CDR3aa: CSVGGADGYTF; CDR3nt: TGCAGCGTTGGAGGGGCGGATGGCTACACCTTC
j_gene: TRBJ2-7; abundance: .; v_gene: TRBV9; d_gene: .; CDR3aa: CASSVATGYSYEQYF; CDR3nt: TGTGCCAGCAGCGTAGCTACGGGCTACTCCTACGAGCAGTACTTC
j_gene: TRBJ2-2; abundance: .; v_gene: TRBV30; d_gene: TRBD1; CDR3aa: CAWSRDRVRGGELFF; CDR3nt: TGTGCCTGGAGTCGGGACAGGGTGCGTGGCGGGGAGCTGTTTTTT
j_gene: TRBJ1-6; abundance: .; v_gene: TRBV18; d_gene: .; CDR3aa: CASSPVGASSYNSPLHF; CDR3nt: TGTGCCAGCTCACCGGTGGGGGCTAGCTCCTATAATTCACCCCTCCACTTT
j_gene: TRBJ2-7; abundance: .; v_gene: TRBV10-3; d_gene: TRBD1; CDR3aa: CAISGTGGYEQYF; CDR3nt: TGTGCCATCAGTGGGACAGGGGGCTACGAGCAGTACTTC
j_gene: TRBJ2-5; abundance: .; v_gene: TRBV7-3; d_gene: TRBD2; CDR3aa: CASSFTSGAGETQYF; CDR3nt: TGTGCCAGCAGCTTTACTAGCGGGGCTGGAGAGACCCAGTACTTC
j_gene: TRBJ2-7; abundance: .; v_gene: TRBV5-1; d_gene: TRBD1; CDR3aa: CASSLGGAGRGSYEQYF; CDR3nt: TGCGCCAGCAGCTTGGGAGGTGCGGGCAGGGGGTCATACGAGCAGTACTTC
j_gene: TRBJ2-5; abundance: .; v_gene: TRBV7-6; d_gene: TRBD2; CDR3aa: CASSVLARTETQYF; CDR3nt: TGTGCCAGCAGCGTACTAGCGCGCACAGAGACCCAGTACTTC
j_gene: TRBJ2-1; abundance: .; v_gene: TRBV11-3; d_gene: TRBD2; CDR3aa: CASSCYRASGGPNDNEQFF; CDR3nt: TGTGCCAGCAGCTGTTATCGGGCTAGCGGGGGGCCAAATGACAATGAGCAGTTCTTC
j_gene: TRBJ1-2; abundance: .; v_gene: TRBV12-5; d_gene: TRBD1; CDR3aa: CASAQGNYGYTF; CDR3nt: TGTGCTAGTGCACAGGGGAACTATGGCTACACCTTC
j_gene: TRBJ2-1; abundance: few; v_gene: TRBV13; d_gene: TRBD1; CDR3aa: CASSFGVAGGLGEQFF; CDR3nt: TGTGCCAGCAGCTTTGGGGTGGCAGGGGGCCTAGGTGAGCAGTTCTTC
j_gene: TRBJ1-2; abundance: .; v_gene: TRBV5-1; d_gene: TRBD1; CDR3aa: CASSLGQGASYGYTF; CDR3nt: TGCGCCAGCAGCTTGGGACAGGGGGCTTCTTATGGCTACACCTTC
j_gene: TRBJ2-1; abundance: once; v_gene: TRBV29-1; d_gene: TRBD1; CDR3aa: CSVDTGDSYNEQFF; CDR3nt: TGCAGCGTTGATACAGGGGACTCCTACAATGAGCAGTTCTTC